This TCR beta chain was identified during a study of quantifying T cell responses using KT2 cells. In the study overall: Reverse transcription used primers in the TCR alpha and beta constant regions.

The cDNA 3' end received a ligated oligonucleotide with a UMI. First-round PCR used about 4 cycles and beta primers RC1.1 and RC1.2 covering TRBC1 and TRBC2. Via MiXCR, TCRdb re-called the UMI-ligation and nested PCR reads, giving one row per CDR3 protein. The profile shows 25,000 to 35,000 distinct CDR3 sequences, approximately 10% of them singletons. V was pared by 1 base and J by 5 bases, with 4 bases of the junction left unmatched. This CDR3 comprises 16 residues. Unfractionated PBMC were spiked with known numbers of KT2 clone cells. V gene TRBV12-3 or TRBV12-4 combines with J gene TRBJ2-3; 12 bases agree with TRBD2. The sample taken for sequencing was PBMCs spiked with cells of the T cell clone KT2. This clonotype was sampled from a human donor. The CDR3 DNA is TGTGCCAGCAGTTTAGGACTAGCGGGAGATGAAGATACGCAGTATTTT. Translated: CASSLGLAGDEDTQYF.